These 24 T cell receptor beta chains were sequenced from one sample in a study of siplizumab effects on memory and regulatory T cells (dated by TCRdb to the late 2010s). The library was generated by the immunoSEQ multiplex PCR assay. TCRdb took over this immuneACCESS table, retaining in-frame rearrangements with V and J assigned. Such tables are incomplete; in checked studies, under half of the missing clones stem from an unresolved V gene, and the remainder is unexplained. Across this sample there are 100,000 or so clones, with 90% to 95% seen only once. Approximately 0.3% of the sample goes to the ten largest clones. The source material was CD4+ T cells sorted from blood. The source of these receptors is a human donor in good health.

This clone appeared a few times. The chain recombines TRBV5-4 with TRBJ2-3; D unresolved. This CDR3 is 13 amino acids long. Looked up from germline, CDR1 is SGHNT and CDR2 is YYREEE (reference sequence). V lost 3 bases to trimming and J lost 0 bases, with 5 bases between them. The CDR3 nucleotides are TGTGCCAGCAGCTCGGCTAGCACAGATACGCAGTATTTT. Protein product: CASSSASTDTQYF.

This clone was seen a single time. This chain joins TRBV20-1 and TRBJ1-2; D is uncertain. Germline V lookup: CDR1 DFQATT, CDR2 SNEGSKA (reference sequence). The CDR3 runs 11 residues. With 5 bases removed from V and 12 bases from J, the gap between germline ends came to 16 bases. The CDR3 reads CSALHRGFNTF. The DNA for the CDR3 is TGCAGTGCTTTGCACCGCGGTTTCAACACCTTC.

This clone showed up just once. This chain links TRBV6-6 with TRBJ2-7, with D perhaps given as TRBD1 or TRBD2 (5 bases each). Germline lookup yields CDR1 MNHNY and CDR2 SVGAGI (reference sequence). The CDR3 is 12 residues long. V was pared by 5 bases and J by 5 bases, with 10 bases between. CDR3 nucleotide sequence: TGTGCCAGCAGTACTCGGGGCAACGAGCAGTACTTC. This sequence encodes CASSTRGNEQYF.

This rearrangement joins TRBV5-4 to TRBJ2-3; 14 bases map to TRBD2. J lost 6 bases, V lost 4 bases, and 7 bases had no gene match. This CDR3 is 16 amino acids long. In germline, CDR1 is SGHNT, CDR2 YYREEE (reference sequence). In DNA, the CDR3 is TGTGCCAGCAGCGGAGGGACTAGCGGGAGAATTGATACGCAGTATTTT. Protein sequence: CASSGGTSGRIDTQYF.

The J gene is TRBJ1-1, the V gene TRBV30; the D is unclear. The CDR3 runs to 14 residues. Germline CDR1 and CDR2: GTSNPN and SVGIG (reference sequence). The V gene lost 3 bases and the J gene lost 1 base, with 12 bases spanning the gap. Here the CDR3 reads CAWRGLQSNTEAFF. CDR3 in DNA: TGTGCCTGGAGGGGCCTACAGTCGAACACTGAAGCTTTCTTT.

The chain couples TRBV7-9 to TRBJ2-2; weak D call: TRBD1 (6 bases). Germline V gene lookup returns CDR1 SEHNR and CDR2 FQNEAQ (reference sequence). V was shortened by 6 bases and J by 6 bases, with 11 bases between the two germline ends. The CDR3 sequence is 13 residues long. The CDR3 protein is CASRWTEAGELFF. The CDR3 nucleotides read TGTGCCAGCAGATGGACAGAAGCCGGGGAGCTGTTTTTT. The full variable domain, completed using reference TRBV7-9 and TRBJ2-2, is DTGVSQNPRHKITKRGQNVTFRCDPISEHNRLYWYRQTLGQGPEFLTYFQNEAQLEKSRLLSDRFSAERPKGSFSTLEIQRTEQGDSAMYLCASRWTEAGELFFGEGSRLTVL.

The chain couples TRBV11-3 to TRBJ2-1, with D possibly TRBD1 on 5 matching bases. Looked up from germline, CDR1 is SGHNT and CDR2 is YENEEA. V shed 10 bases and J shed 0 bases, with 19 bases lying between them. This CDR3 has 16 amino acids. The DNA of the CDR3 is TGTGCCACCAGTCACCTCAGCGACAGCTCCTACAATGAGCAGTTCTTC. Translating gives CATSHLSDSSYNEQFF.

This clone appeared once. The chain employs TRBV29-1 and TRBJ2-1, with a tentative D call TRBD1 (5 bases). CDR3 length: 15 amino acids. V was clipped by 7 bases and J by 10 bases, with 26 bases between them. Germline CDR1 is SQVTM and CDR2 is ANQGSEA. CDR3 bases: TGCAGCGCTCAACCCGAGAGGTGGGGCTCAGGGGAGCAGTTCTTC. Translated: CSAQPERWGSGEQFF.

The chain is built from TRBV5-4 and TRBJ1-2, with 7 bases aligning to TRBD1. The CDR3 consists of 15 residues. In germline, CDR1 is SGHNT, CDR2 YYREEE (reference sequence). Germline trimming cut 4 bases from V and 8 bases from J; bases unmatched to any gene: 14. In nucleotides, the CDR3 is TGTGCCAGCAGCCCTGACAGGGCCGCCTTGTGGGGCTACACCTTC. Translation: CASSPDRAALWGYTF.

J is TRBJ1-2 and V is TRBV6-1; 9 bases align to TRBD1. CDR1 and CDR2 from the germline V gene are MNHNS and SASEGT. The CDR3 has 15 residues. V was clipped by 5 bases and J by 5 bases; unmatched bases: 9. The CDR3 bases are TGTGCCAGCAGTCCTCCGGGACAGGGAAGTTATGGCTACACCTTC. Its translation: CASSPPGQGSYGYTF.

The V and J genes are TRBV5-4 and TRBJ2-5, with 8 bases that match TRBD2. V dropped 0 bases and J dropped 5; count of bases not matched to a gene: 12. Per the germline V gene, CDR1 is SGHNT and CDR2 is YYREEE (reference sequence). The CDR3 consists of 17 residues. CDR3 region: CASSLVRGGQPGETQYF. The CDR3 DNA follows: TGTGCCAGCAGCTTGGTCCGGGGGGGCCAACCAGGGGAGACCCAGTACTTC. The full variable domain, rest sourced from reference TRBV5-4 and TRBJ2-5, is ETGVTQSPTHLIKTRGQQVTLRCSSQSGHNTVSWYQQALGQGPQFIFQYYREEENGRGNFPPRFSGLQFPNYSSELNVNALELDDSALYLCASSLVRGGQPGETQYFGPGTRLLVL.

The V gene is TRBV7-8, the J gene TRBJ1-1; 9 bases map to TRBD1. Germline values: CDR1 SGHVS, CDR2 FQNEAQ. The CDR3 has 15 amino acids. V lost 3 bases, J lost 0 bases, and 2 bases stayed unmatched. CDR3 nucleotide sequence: TGTGCCAGCAGCTTGGGGACAGGGATGAACACTGAAGCTTTCTTT. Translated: CASSLGTGMNTEAFF.

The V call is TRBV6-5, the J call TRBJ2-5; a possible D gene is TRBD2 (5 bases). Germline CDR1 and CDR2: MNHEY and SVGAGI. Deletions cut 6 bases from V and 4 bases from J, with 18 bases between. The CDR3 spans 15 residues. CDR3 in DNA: TGTGCCAGCAGCTCTCAGCGCGGGTTTCGAGAGACCCAGTACTTC. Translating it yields CASSSQRGFRETQYF.

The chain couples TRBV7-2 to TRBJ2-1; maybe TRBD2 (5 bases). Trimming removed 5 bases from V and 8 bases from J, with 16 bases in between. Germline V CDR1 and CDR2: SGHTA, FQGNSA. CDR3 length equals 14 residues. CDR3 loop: CASSGRRGFHEQFF. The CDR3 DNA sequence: TGTGCCAGCAGCGGACGCCGCGGGTTCCATGAGCAGTTCTTC. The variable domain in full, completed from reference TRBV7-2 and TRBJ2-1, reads GAGVSQSPSNKVTEKGKDVELRCDPISGHTALYWYRQSLGQGLEFLIYFQGNSAPDKSGLPSDRFSAERTGGSVSTLTIQRTQQEDSAVYLCASSGRRGFHEQFFGPGTRLTVL.

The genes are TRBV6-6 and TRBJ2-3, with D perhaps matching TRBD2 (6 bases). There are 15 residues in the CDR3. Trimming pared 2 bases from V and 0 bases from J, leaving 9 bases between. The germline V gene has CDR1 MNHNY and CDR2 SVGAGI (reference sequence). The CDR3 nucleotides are TGTGCCAGCAGTTACGGCGGGGTTAGCACAGATACGCAGTATTTT. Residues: CASSYGGVSTDTQYF.

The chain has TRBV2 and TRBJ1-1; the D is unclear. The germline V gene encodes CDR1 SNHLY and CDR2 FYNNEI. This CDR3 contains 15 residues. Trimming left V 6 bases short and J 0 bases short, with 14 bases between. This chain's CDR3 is CASREIGPVNTEAFF. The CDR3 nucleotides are TGTGCCAGCAGGGAAATCGGACCTGTGAACACTGAAGCTTTCTTT.

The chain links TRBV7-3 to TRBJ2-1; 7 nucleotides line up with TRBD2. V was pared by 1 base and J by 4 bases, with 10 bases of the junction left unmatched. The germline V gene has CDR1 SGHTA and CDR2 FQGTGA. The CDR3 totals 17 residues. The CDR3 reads CASSLKLGGGGYNEQFF. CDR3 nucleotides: TGTGCCAGCAGCTTAAAGCTAGGCGGGGGAGGGTACAATGAGCAGTTCTTC.

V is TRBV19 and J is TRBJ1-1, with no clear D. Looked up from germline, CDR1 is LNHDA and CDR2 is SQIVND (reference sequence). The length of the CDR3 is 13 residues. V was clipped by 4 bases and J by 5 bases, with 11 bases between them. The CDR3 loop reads CASSTSRGTEAFF. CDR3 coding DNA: TGTGCCAGTAGTACCTCGCGAGGAACTGAAGCTTTCTTT.

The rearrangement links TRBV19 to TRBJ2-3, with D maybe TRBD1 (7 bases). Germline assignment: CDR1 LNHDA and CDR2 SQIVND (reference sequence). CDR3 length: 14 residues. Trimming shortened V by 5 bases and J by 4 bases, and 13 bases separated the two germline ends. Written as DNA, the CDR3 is TGTGCCAGTAGTCCCAGGGGGGTAGCAGATACGCAGTATTTT. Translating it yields CASSPRGVADTQYF.

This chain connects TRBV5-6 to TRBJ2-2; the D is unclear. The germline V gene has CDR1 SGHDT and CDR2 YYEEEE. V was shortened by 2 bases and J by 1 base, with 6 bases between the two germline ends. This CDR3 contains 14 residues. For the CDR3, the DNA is TGTGCCAGCAGCTTTAGCTTGAACACCGGGGAGCTGTTTTTT. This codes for CASSFSLNTGELFF. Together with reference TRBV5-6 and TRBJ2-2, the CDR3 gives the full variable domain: DAGVTQSPTHLIKTRGQQVTLRCSPKSGHDTVSWYQQALGQGPQFIFQYYEEEERQRGNFPDRFSGHQFPNYSSELNVNALLLGDSALYLCASSFSLNTGELFFGEGSRLTVL.

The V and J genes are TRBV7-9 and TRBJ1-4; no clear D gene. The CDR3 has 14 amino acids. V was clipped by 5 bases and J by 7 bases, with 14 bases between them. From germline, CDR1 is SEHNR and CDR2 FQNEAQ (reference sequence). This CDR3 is CASSRGVVGEKLFF. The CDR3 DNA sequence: TGTGCCAGCAGCCGGGGTGTAGTCGGTGAAAAACTGTTTTTT.

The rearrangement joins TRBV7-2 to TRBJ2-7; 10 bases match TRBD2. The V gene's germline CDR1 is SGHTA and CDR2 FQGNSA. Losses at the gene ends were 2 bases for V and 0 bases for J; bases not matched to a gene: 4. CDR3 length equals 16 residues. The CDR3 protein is CASSLIAGGYSYEQYF. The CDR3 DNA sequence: TGTGCCAGCAGCTTAATAGCGGGAGGATACTCCTACGAGCAGTACTTC.

CDR3 region: CASSPLPRTSGEDTQYF. The CDR3 nucleotides are TGTGCCAGCAGCCCACTCCCCCGGACTAGCGGAGAAGATACGCAGTATTTT. The J gene is TRBJ2-3, the V gene TRBV14; 10 nucleotides agree with TRBD2. This CDR3 is 17 amino acids long. Germline-derived CDR1 and CDR2 are SGHDN and FVKESK. The junction had 12 bases not matched to a gene; V was cut back by 4 bases and J by 5 bases.

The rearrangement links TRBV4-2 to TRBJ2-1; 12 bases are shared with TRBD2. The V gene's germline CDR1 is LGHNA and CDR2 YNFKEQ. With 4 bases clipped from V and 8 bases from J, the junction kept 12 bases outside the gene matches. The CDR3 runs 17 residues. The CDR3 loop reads CASSRVATSGRPDEQFF. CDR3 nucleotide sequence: TGTGCCAGCAGCCGGGTTGCGACTAGCGGGAGACCGGATGAGCAGTTCTTC.